This T cell receptor (beta chain) was captured by sequencing in a study of cytomegalovirus exposure and HLA in healthy donors (dated by TCRdb to 2015 to 2018). General notes on the study: According to a later analysis, one platform produced both the 110 or so validation repertoires and the approximately 660 repertoires of the first cohort. Besides the first cohort of some 670 subjects, a separate validation cohort made up of 120 different subjects was used. The aim of the study was to test whether cataloging public T cell receptors could identify signatures of past pathogen exposure. The study combined high-throughput TCR immunosequencing, statistical association of individual TCRs with disease status, and machine learning to predict cytomegalovirus infection status.

Separate from the approximately 730-subject first cohort, the validation cohort of around 130 subjects was the group to which the donors belonged. What the study reported, not specific to this receptor: The classifier was reported to diagnose cytomegalovirus status with high specificity and sensitivity in both the original and validation cohorts. In a later analysis, TCRs clustered in the first cohort were found to also tend to co-occur in the approximately 120 validation repertoires, with approximately 95% of cluster scores above 0. The study gave a list of about 150 TCR beta chains associated with cytomegalovirus. While some public TCRs were present in many individuals, most TCR sequences turned up only very rarely across donors. In vitro tests confirmed that a few of the cytomegalovirus-associated TCR beta chains recognize cytomegalovirus antigens. It was suggested by the authors that the approach could potentially be generalized to other disease states and immunological phenotypes. A later analysis had no HLA typing for the validation cohort, so co-occurrence there was scored across all 110 or so repertoires.

Library preparation was by the immunoSEQ multiplex PCR assay. In the source study's methods: A statistical classification framework was developed to diagnose cytomegalovirus status using the catalog of TCR beta chain sequences. This is the immuneACCESS table as TCRdb keeps it, with only in-frame sequences that have V and J called. A part of the clones is gone; compared with another copy, unresolved V genes explain less than half, and the rest is unexplained. V, J and clone size are those of that table, while D and trimming were read from the DNA. This sample is represented by 150,000 or so clones; 86% of them were singletons. The ten top clones hold 20% to 25% of the sample. In the case of this clone: Its recognized antigen is unknown. No quality values exist for individual bases; no much larger clone is one base distant.

The TCR sequence derives from a man between 18 and 29 years old in good health and CMV-seropositive. Sequenced material: PBMCs.

The DNA reads TGTGCCAGCAGCTTAGGCCAGGGGCAGGGCTACACCTTC. This gives the protein CASSLGQGQGYTF. This receptor chain uses TRBV11-2 and TRBJ1-2; tentative D gene TRBD1, with 6 bases matching. The CDR3 sequence holds 13 residues, the cysteine and phenylalanine included. Only the CDR3 region is kept as DNA, spanning 39 bases read in frame from base 1. V and J are truncated by 1 base and 8 bases respectively, leaving an intervening sequence of 11 bases. The germline V gene gives CDR1 as SGHAT and CDR2 as FQNNGV.